This T cell receptor (beta chain) is from a study of human T cells and chemical hapten exposure. TCRdb passed the RACE reads through MiXCR, listing each CDR3 protein once. The profile covers 100,000 to 150,000 distinct CDR3 sequences, with 10% to 12% appearing a single time and under 2.5% taken by the ten largest. Noted time point: patch test 3, about 24 weeks after DPC sensitization. The sample's treatment: therapeutic diphenylcyclopropenone sensitization with weekly scalp DPC. This sequence originates from a woman between 50 and 59 years old with alopecia areata. Some clones in this sample may be carry-over from other donors' samples. The sample consisted of whole blood, taken in connection with sensitization to the hapten diphenylcyclopropenone (DPC).

The CDR3 region has the DNA TGTGCCAGCAGCGTAGGACAGGGGACGGCCAACGTCCTGACTTTC. This encodes CASSVGQGTANVLTF. V is TRBV9 and J is TRBJ2-6; 8 bases are shared with TRBD1. Losses at the gene ends were 0 bases for V and 6 bases for J; bases not matched to a gene: 2. The CDR3 has 15 residues. The germline V gene has CDR1 SGDLS and CDR2 YYNGEE.